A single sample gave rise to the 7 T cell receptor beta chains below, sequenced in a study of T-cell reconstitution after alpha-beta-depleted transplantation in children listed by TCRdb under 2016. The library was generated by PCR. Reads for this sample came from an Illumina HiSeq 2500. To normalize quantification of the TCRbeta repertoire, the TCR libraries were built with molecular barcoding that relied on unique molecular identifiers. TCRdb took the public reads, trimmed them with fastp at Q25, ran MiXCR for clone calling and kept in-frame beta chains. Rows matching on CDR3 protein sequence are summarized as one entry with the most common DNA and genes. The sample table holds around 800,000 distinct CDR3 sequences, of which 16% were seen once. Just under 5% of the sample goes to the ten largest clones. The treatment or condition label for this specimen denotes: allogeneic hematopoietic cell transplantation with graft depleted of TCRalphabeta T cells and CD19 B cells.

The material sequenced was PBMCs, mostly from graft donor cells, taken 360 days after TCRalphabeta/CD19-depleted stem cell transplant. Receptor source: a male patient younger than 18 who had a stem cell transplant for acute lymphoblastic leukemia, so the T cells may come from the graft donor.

In DNA, the CDR3 is TGTGCCAGCAGCGTTGTTAGCTCGGGACACAATGAGCAGTTCTTC. Translating gives CASSVVSSGHNEQFF. V gene TRBV7-2 combines with J gene TRBJ2-1; D is tentatively TRBD1 or TRBD2 (5 bases each). This CDR3 comprises 15 residues. V was pared by 5 bases and J by 5 bases, with 16 bases between. The germline V gene has CDR1 SGHTA and CDR2 FQGNSA.

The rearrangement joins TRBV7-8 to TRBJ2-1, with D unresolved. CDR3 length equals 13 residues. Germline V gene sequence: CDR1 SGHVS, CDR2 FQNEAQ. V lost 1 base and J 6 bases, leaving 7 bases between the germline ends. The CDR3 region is CASSLGPGNEQFF. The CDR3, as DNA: TGTGCCAGCAGCTTAGGGCCGGGCAATGAGCAGTTCTTC. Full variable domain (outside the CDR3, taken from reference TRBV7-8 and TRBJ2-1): GAGVSQSPRYKVAKRGQDVALRCDPISGHVSLFWYQQALGQGPEFLTYFQNEAQLDKSGLPSDRFFAERPEGSVSTLKIQRTQQEDSAVYLCASSLGPGNEQFFGPGTRLTVL.

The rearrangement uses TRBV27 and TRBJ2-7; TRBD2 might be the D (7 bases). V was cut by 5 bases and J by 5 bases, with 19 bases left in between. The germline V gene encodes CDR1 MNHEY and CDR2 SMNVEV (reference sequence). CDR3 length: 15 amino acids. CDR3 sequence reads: CASSKGGGGRHEQYF. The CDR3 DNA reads TGTGCCAGCAGTAAGGGAGGGGGAGGGCGCCACGAGCAGTACTTC.

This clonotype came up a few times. CDR3 nucleotides: TGCGCCAGCAGCCGCCCGACAGGGGGCGAGGATGAAAAACTGTTTTTT. Amino acids: CASSRPTGGEDEKLFF. This sequence joins TRBV5-1 and TRBJ1-4, with TRBD1 matching 10 bases. Germline V CDR1 and CDR2: SGHRS, YFSETQ. CDR3 length: 16 amino acids. Trimming at V came to 4 bases and at J to 6 bases, leaving 9 bases not matched to a gene.

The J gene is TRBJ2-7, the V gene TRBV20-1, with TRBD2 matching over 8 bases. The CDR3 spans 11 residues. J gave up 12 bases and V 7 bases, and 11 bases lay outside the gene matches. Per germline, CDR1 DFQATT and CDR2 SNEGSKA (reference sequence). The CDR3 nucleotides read TGCAGTGTTATTAGCGGGATGTTACGGTACTTC. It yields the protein CSVISGMLRYF.

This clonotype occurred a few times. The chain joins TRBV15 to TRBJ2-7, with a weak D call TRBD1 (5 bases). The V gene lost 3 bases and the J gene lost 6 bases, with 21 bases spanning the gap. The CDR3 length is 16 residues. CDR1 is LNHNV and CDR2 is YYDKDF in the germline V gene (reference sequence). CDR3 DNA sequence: TGTGCCACCAGCAGGGTCCCCGGGCCCACCACAGGCGAGCAGTACTTC. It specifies CATSRVPGPTTGEQYF.

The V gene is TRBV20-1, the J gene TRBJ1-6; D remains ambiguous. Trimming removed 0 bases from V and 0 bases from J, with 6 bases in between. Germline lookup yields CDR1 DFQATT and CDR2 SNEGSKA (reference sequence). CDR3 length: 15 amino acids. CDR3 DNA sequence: TGCAGTGCTAGAGATCCAAGCTCCTATAATTCACCCCTCCACTTT. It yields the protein CSARDPSSYNSPLHF.